The source of this T cell receptor (beta chain) is a study of OX40 agonist ivuxolimab in advanced cancers. Sequencing was performed with immunoSEQ multiplex PCR; in TCRdb, only in-frame clones are kept and a portion is missing. Of roughly 61,000 clones listed, about 85% were seen once; the top ten hold just under 0.35%. There are 15 residues in the CDR3. Germline CDR1 reads SGHNT; CDR2 reads YENEEA. The V gene lost 1 base and the J gene lost 3 bases, with 12 bases spanning the gap. The sequence derives from an adult with an advanced solid tumor such as melanoma, head and neck, liver or kidney cancer. The sample consisted of CD4+ or CD8+ T cells sorted from blood, taken in a trial of the OX40 agonist ivuxolimab. The V call is TRBV11-3, the J call TRBJ1-1, with a weak D call TRBD1 (6 bases). The CDR3 bases are TGTGCCAGCAGCTTAGGGGCAAACAGGGACACTGAAGCTTTCTTT. This codes for CASSLGANRDTEAFF.